One sample yielded the 18 T cell receptor beta chains listed below, sequenced in a study of cytomegalovirus exposure and HLA in healthy donors. Researchers ran the PCR with 60 Vbeta and 13 Jbeta primers. Here immunoSEQ multiplex PCR was the method, and the copy in TCRdb shows in-frame clones only, minus some. The table lists 110,000 to 150,000 clones, roughly 80% of them singletons. The sequencing sample was made of PBMCs. These TCRs come from a woman aged 35 to 49 in good health and CMV-seronegative.

V is TRBV5-1 and J is TRBJ2-1, with 9 bases that match TRBD1. The CDR3 spans 16 residues. Germline V CDR1 and CDR2: SGHRS, YFSETQ. Unmatched junction bases numbered 2, after V lost 1 base and J lost 0 bases. Here the CDR3 DNA reads TGCGCCAGCAGCTTGATGACAGGGGGCTCCTACAATGAGCAGTTCTTC. Protein sequence: CASSLMTGGSYNEQFF.

The genes are TRBV7-8 and TRBJ2-2; 7 bases are shared with TRBD2. The ends lost 2 bases at V and 6 bases at J; junction bases unmatched: 6. The CDR3 totals 15 residues. Germline CDR1 reads SGHVS; CDR2 reads FQNEAQ. Here the CDR3 DNA reads TGTGCCAGCAGCTTAAATGGGGGAGGGGCCGGGGAGCTGTTTTTT. Amino acid sequence: CASSLNGGGAGELFF. Full variable domain (missing parts from reference TRBV7-8 and TRBJ2-2): GAGVSQSPRYKVAKRGQDVALRCDPISGHVSLFWYQQALGQGPEFLTYFQNEAQLDKSGLPSDRFFAERPEGSVSTLKIQRTQQEDSAVYLCASSLNGGGAGELFFGEGSRLTVL.

The rearrangement links TRBV27 to TRBJ2-7; D gene unclear. The CDR3 loop spans 16 amino acids. CDR1 MNHEY and CDR2 SMNVEV come from the germline V gene (reference sequence). Trimming cost V 2 bases and J 0 bases, with 14 bases left between them. The CDR3 protein is CASSLTVSSGSYEQYF. CDR3 nucleotide sequence: TGTGCCAGCAGTTTAACTGTCTCCTCGGGCTCCTACGAGCAGTACTTC.

V and J are TRBV11-2 and TRBJ2-1; D call uncertain. Deletions cut 6 bases from V and 1 base from J, with 16 bases between. Germline V gene data show CDR1 as SGHAT and CDR2 as FQNNGV. The CDR3 loop spans 16 amino acids. CDR3 residues: CASRFREFRSYNEQFF. The CDR3 region has the DNA TGTGCCAGCAGATTTAGAGAATTCCGGTCCTACAATGAGCAGTTCTTC.

The V gene is TRBV2, the J gene TRBJ1-3; a weak D match, TRBD1 (6 bases). CDR1 and CDR2 (germline): SNHLY, FYNNEI. CDR3 length: 15 residues. V dropped 4 bases and J dropped 6 bases, with 16 bases sitting between them. CDR3 DNA: TGTGCCAGCAGTGGGGCGGGGGCGCCCTCAAACACCATATATTTT. It encodes CASSGAGAPSNTIYF.

Note on this clone: The sample carries other DNA sequences with the same CDR3. V and J are TRBV27 and TRBJ2-7, with 7 bases aligning to TRBD1. V dropped 5 bases and J dropped 9; count of bases not matched to a gene: 13. This CDR3 is built from 14 residues. Germline V gives CDR1 MNHEY, CDR2 SMNVEV (reference sequence). Written as DNA, the CDR3 is TGTGCCAGCAGTCCCACTACCCAACAGGGGCGGCAGTACTTC. Its translation: CASSPTTQQGRQYF.

The genes are TRBV27 and TRBJ1-5, with D possibly matching TRBD1 (5 bases). Between the trimmed V and J ends, which lost 2 bases and 2 bases, there was a span of 7 bases. The germline V gene encodes CDR1 MNHEY and CDR2 SMNVEV (reference sequence). The CDR3 loop spans 14 amino acids. This CDR3 reads CASSLIQGNQPQHF. In DNA, the CDR3 is TGTGCCAGCAGTTTAATACAGGGCAATCAGCCCCAGCATTTT.

This clone was seen only once. This rearrangement joins TRBV28 to TRBJ2-3, with 8 bases identical to TRBD1. The CDR3 spans 16 residues. After removal of 9 bases from V and 4 bases from J, the junction contained 15 bases not matched to a gene. The germline CDR1 and CDR2 sequences are MDHEN and SYDVKM. The CDR3 protein is CASRGIPGGQSDTQYF. CDR3 nucleotides: TGTGCCAGTCGGGGAATTCCAGGGGGCCAGTCAGATACGCAGTATTTT.

This clone was detected only a few times. The chain recombines TRBV6-1 with TRBJ2-7; TRBD1 might be the D (5 bases). This CDR3 is 12 amino acids long. V shed 4 bases and J shed 13 bases, with 17 bases lying between them. CDR1 and CDR2 from the germline V gene are MNHNS and SASEGT. CDR3 DNA sequence: TGTGCCAGCAGTGTAGAGACAGAATTAACTTACTTC. It encodes CASSVETELTYF.

The rearrangement joins TRBV19 to TRBJ1-2; no clear D gene. In germline, CDR1 is LNHDA, CDR2 SQIVND (reference sequence). The CDR3 consists of 16 residues. V shed 5 bases and J shed 8 bases, with 24 bases lying between them. CDR3 sequence (DNA): TGTGCCAGTAGTCTCGGGTCGGACCGTACGCGGGAAGGCTACACCTTC. It codes for CASSLGSDRTREGYTF.

J is TRBJ2-7 and V is TRBV18; 7 nucleotides align to TRBD1. The CDR3 is 15 amino acids. Germline CDR1 reads KGHSH; CDR2 reads LQKENI. V shed 3 bases and J 0 bases; nucleotides not matched to a gene: 5. CDR3 residues: CASSPRDSNSYEQYF. The CDR3 bases are TGTGCCAGCTCACCTCGGGACAGTAACTCCTACGAGCAGTACTTC.

This clone turned up a few times. The chain joins TRBV6-1 to TRBJ1-1; a possible D gene is TRBD1 (5 bases). V was trimmed by 6 bases and J by 1 base, leaving 9 bases between them. Germline loops: CDR1 MNHNS, CDR2 SASEGT. The CDR3 covers 13 residues. CDR3 bases: TGTGCCAGCAGGACGGGGGGGAACACTGAAGCTTTCTTT. This codes for CASRTGGNTEAFF.

This clone turned up a few times. J is TRBJ1-2 and V is TRBV5-4, with 7 nucleotides matching TRBD1. The V gene end was trimmed by 4 bases and the J gene end by 6 bases; junction bases not matched to a gene: 9. The CDR3 is 14 residues long. Germline CDR1 reads SGHNT; CDR2 reads YYREEE (reference sequence). CDR3 residues: CASSIRRQGHGYTF. In nucleotides, the CDR3 is TGTGCCAGCAGCATAAGAAGACAGGGTCATGGCTACACCTTC.

The chain carries TRBV6-5 and TRBJ1-4, with D uncertain. V lost 6 bases, J lost 10 bases, and 12 bases lay in between. The CDR3 contains 12 residues. Per the germline V gene, CDR1 is MNHEY and CDR2 is SVGAGI. The CDR3 here is CASRSRARKLFF. The DNA of the CDR3 is TGTGCCAGCAGATCCCGAGCGCGAAAACTGTTTTTT.

The gene calls are TRBV2 and TRBJ2-4, with no clear D. There are 14 residues in the CDR3. V lost 1 base to trimming and J lost 8 bases, with 12 bases between them. CDR1 is SNHLY, CDR2 FYNNEI, per germline. The CDR3 spells CASSEGQVLDIQYF. CDR3 nucleotide sequence: TGTGCCAGCAGTGAAGGGCAGGTTTTAGACATTCAGTACTTC.

V is TRBV4-1 and J is TRBJ2-3; 7 bases line up with TRBD2. Germline lookup yields CDR1 MGHRA and CDR2 YSYEKL. With V trimmed by 2 bases and J by 2 bases, 4 bases remained unmatched. CDR3 size: 15 residues. For the CDR3, the DNA is TGCGCCAGCAGCCAACCGGGGGGACTCACAGATACGCAGTATTTT. It codes for CASSQPGGLTDTQYF.

Only one count was recorded for this clone. CDR3 DNA: TGTGCCATCACCCCAATTTTGTCCTACAATGAGCAGTTCTTC. Protein product: CAITPILSYNEQFF. This chain connects TRBV10-3 to TRBJ2-1; D remains unclear. CDR3 length: 14 residues. V was cut by 7 bases and J by 1 base, with 11 bases left in between. CDR1 and CDR2 (germline): ENHRY, SYGVKD.

The sample holds a few counts of this clone. The V call is TRBV7-9, the J call TRBJ1-2; D ambiguous. Germline lookup yields CDR1 SEHNR and CDR2 FQNEAQ (reference sequence). This CDR3 has 12 residues. Trimming removed 6 bases from V and 8 bases from J, with 13 bases in between. The CDR3 loop reads CASSYAGTGYTF. CDR3 bases: TGTGCCAGCAGTTACGCAGGAACCGGCTACACCTTC.